These 10 T cell receptor beta chains originate from one sample sequenced in a study of blood T cell repertoires in COVID-19. Some clones are missing from TCRdb's copy, which holds only in-frame ones; the method was immunoSEQ multiplex PCR. The sample lists 40,000 to 50,000 clones, 88% seen once, with 4.8% in the top ten. Sequenced material: peripheral blood. The receptors derive from a human donor in a cohort sampled during active COVID-19.

V is TRBV5-1 and J is TRBJ2-3; TRBD1 is a possible D gene (5 bases). V was trimmed by 4 bases and J by 4 bases, leaving 16 bases between them. The CDR3 loop spans 15 amino acids. Germline assignment: CDR1 SGHRS and CDR2 YFSETQ. The CDR3 nucleotides read TGCGCCAGCAGCGATTACAGGTCCCAATCAGATACGCAGTATTTT. It encodes CASSDYRSQSDTQYF.

The rearrangement uses TRBV11-3 and TRBJ2-7; 8 nucleotides agree with TRBD1. Trimming took 1 base from V and 6 from J; bases not matched to a gene: 5. Germline CDR1 SGHNT, CDR2 YENEEA. This CDR3 is built from 14 residues. The CDR3 here is CASSLVLQGGEQYF. DNA of the CDR3: TGTGCCAGCAGCTTAGTTCTACAGGGGGGCGAGCAGTACTTC.

This clone was seen once. The chain combines TRBV4-1 with TRBJ2-1; D may be TRBD1 (5 bases). Per the germline V gene, CDR1 is MGHRA and CDR2 is YSYEKL. This CDR3 has 13 amino acids. Between the trimmed V and J ends, which lost 0 bases and 7 bases, there was a span of 7 bases. CDR3 protein: CASSQEWTNEQFF. CDR3 sequence (DNA): TGCGCCAGCAGCCAAGAATGGACAAATGAGCAGTTCTTC.

The CDR3 DNA reads as TGTGCCAGCAGCGTCGGAACACTAGCGGGAGGATCCTACGAGCAGTACTTC. This sequence encodes CASSVGTLAGGSYEQYF. The chain recombines TRBV5-4 with TRBJ2-7; 12 positions agree with TRBD2. J was trimmed by 1 base and V by 4 bases; bases with no gene match: 9. This CDR3 has 17 residues. Germline lookup yields CDR1 SGHNT and CDR2 YYREEE (reference sequence).

This chain connects TRBV6-4 to TRBJ1-5, with D perhaps matching TRBD1 (6 bases). V gave up 0 bases and J gave up 0 bases, with 18 bases separating them. CDR3 length equals 19 residues. Germline CDR1 and CDR2: MRHNA and SNTAGT. CDR3 amino acids: CASSDSEKLQGNSNQPQHF. CDR3 DNA: TGTGCCAGCAGTGACTCCGAAAAACTACAGGGTAATAGCAATCAGCCCCAGCATTTT.

The V gene is TRBV10-2, the J gene TRBJ1-1; tentative D call: TRBD1 (5 bases). CDR1 is WSHSY, CDR2 SAAADI, per germline. The V end lost 6 bases, the J end lost 6 bases, and 20 bases lay between the germline ends. The CDR3 spans 15 residues. Written as DNA, the CDR3 is TGCGCCAGCAGCATAGGGGTAGGTAATGACGCTGAAGCTTTCTTT. This encodes CASSIGVGNDAEAFF.

The rearrangement joins TRBV7-8 to TRBJ2-5; 7 bases align to TRBD2. The CDR3 has 15 amino acids. The V and J ends lost 0 bases and 4 bases, in that order; junction bases with no gene match: 5. From germline, CDR1 is SGHVS and CDR2 FQNEAQ. CDR3 sequence reads: CASSLAGGPPETQYF. In DNA, the CDR3 is TGTGCCAGCAGCTTAGCGGGAGGGCCCCCAGAGACCCAGTACTTC.

The chain carries TRBV28 and TRBJ1-1; 12 nucleotides agree with TRBD1. The CDR3 consists of 15 residues. Germline loops: CDR1 MDHEN, CDR2 SYDVKM. Trimming at V came to 2 bases and at J to 5 bases, leaving 3 bases not matched to a gene. This chain's CDR3 is CASSLGTGGVTEAFF. Here the CDR3 DNA reads TGTGCCAGCAGTTTAGGGACAGGGGGCGTGACTGAAGCTTTCTTT.

This chain uses TRBV6-6 with TRBJ2-7; 8 bases fit TRBD2. CDR1 is MNHNY, CDR2 SVGAGI, per germline (reference sequence). Unmatched junction bases numbered 9, after V lost 6 bases and J lost 5 bases. CDR3 length: 14 residues. The CDR3 here is CASRQVSGNHEQYF. The CDR3 nucleotides are TGTGCCAGCAGGCAAGTTAGCGGGAACCACGAGCAGTACTTC.

The rearrangement joins TRBV19 to TRBJ1-5; TRBD1 matches at 8 bases. The V and J ends lost 0 bases and 3 bases, in that order; junction bases with no gene match: 7. The CDR3 is made up of 17 amino acids. Germline CDR1 reads LNHDA; CDR2 reads SQIVND (reference sequence). As DNA, the CDR3 is TGTGCCAGTAGTATAGATCATGGGACAGGCCCCAATCAGCCCCAGCATTTT. Protein sequence: CASSIDHGTGPNQPQHF.